Sequencing of this T cell receptor beta chain was carried out in a study of cytomegalovirus exposure and HLA in healthy donors. Overall study context: In an early release, HLA-typed donors contributed tens of millions of unique TCR sequences. Study results and caveats: Per a later analysis, about 18,000 TCR beta sequences showed association with HLA alleles at 0.05 false discovery rate. It was taken for granted in presence/absence analyses that sequencing depth across donors was roughly uniform.

To note about this clone: The antigen remains unidentified.

Vbeta (60) and Jbeta (13) primers were used in the PCR. Sequencing was performed with immunoSEQ multiplex PCR; in TCRdb, only in-frame clones are kept and a portion is missing. The data show hundreds of thousands of clones, about 74% seen once. CDR1 and CDR2 from the germline V gene are SGHRS and YFSETQ. The trim removed 0 bases at V and 4 bases at J, leaving 3 bases unmatched. This CDR3 comprises 14 residues. Sequencing was performed on PBMCs. This receptor was obtained from a woman aged 25 to 45 in good health and CMV-seronegative. The rearrangement uses TRBV5-1 and TRBJ1-2; TRBD1 matches at 7 bases. CDR3 sequence: CASSLADRSYGYTF. CDR3 DNA sequence: TGCGCCAGCAGCTTGGCGGACAGGTCCTATGGCTACACCTTC.